The next 19 T cell receptor beta chains were all read from a single sample in a study of monozygotic twins with cystic fibrosis. Sequenced by immunoSEQ multiplex PCR; TCRdb stores in-frame clones only, minus some. This sample has some 31,000 clones, with about 82% found just once. The sequencing input was blood. The receptors stem from a girl aged 2-10 years with cystic fibrosis.

This clone was observed once. This chain joins TRBV29-1 and TRBJ2-7, with TRBD1 matching over 8 bases. The CDR3 extends over 16 amino acids. CDR1 and CDR2 from the germline V gene are SQVTM and ANQGSEA. Trimming cost V 7 bases and J 2 bases; bases outside gene matches: 16. The CDR3 DNA follows: TGCAGCGCTGGGAAAAGATTGGACAGGGAGACCTACGAGCAGTACTTC. This encodes CSAGKRLDRETYEQYF.

The chain employs TRBV28 and TRBJ2-7; D ambiguous. V lost 7 bases, J lost 6 bases, and 16 bases lay in between. The CDR3 extends over 13 amino acids. The germline V gene has CDR1 MDHEN and CDR2 SYDVKM. This chain's CDR3 is CASTLGWSREQYF. CDR3 bases: TGTGCCAGCACCCTGGGGTGGAGCCGCGAGCAGTACTTC.

The rearrangement joins TRBV15 to TRBJ2-7, with D maybe TRBD1 (6 bases). Germline V gene lookup returns CDR1 LNHNV and CDR2 YYDKDF (reference sequence). CDR3 size: 15 residues. Trimming left V 0 bases short and J 5 bases short, with 14 bases between. CDR3 coding DNA: TGTGCCACCAGCAGAGATAAGGGGGTATCGGACGAGCAGTACTTC. Translated, it gives CATSRDKGVSDEQYF.

This sequence joins TRBV11-2 and TRBJ2-2, with 14 bases fitting TRBD2. Germline CDR1 SGHAT, CDR2 FQNNGV. V was pared by 4 bases and J by 4 bases, with 2 bases of the junction left unmatched. CDR3 length: 16 residues. The CDR3 sequence: CASSSGLAGGTGELFF. CDR3 nucleotides: TGTGCCAGCAGCTCCGGACTAGCGGGAGGCACCGGGGAGCTGTTTTTT. The complete variable domain, with remaining parts taken from reference TRBV11-2 and TRBJ2-2, reads EAGVAQSPRYKIIEKRQSVAFWCNPISGHATLYWYQQILGQGPKLLIQFQNNGVVDDSQLPKDRFSAERLKGVDSTLKIQPAKLEDSAVYLCASSSGLAGGTGELFFGEGSRLTVL.

This chain links TRBV6-6 with TRBJ1-2, with a possible D match to TRBD1 (6 bases). Germline V CDR1 and CDR2: MNHNY, SVGAGI (reference sequence). The V and J ends lost 2 bases and 8 bases respectively, with 18 bases between them. This CDR3 is built from 15 residues. The CDR3 DNA sequence: TGTGCCAGCAGTTACCTTACCGGGACAACCGCGGGCTACACCTTC. This sequence encodes CASSYLTGTTAGYTF.

V and J are TRBV28 and TRBJ1-2, with 11 bases matching TRBD1. V trimming: 3 bases; J trimming: 4 bases; junction bases outside the gene matches: 4. Germline V gene lookup returns CDR1 MDHEN and CDR2 SYDVKM. The CDR3 length is 15 residues. The CDR3 protein is CASSLGTGGGYGYTF. The DNA of the CDR3 is TGTGCCAGCAGTTTGGGGACAGGGGGGGGCTATGGCTACACCTTC.

This clone appeared a few times. The chain employs TRBV4-1 and TRBJ2-7; D call uncertain. The V end lost 7 bases, the J end lost 2 bases, and 9 bases lay between the germline ends. From germline, CDR1 is MGHRA and CDR2 YSYEKL. This CDR3 is 12 amino acids long. In DNA form, the CDR3 reads TGCGCCAGCACTGGGTGGACCTACGAGCAGTACTTC. Its translation is CASTGWTYEQYF.

The chain has TRBV27 and TRBJ2-5, with a tentative D call TRBD2 (5 bases). The germline CDR1 and CDR2 sequences are MNHEY and SMNVEV (reference sequence). The V and J ends lost 0 bases and 1 base respectively, with 9 bases between them. The CDR3 spans 15 residues. As DNA, the CDR3 is TGTGCCAGCAGTTTATCGAGGGAACCCCAAGAGACCCAGTACTTC. Amino acid sequence: CASSLSREPQETQYF.

The rearrangement links TRBV27 to TRBJ2-3, with TRBD2 identical over 11 bases. In germline, CDR1 is MNHEY, CDR2 SMNVEV (reference sequence). The CDR3 sequence is 16 residues long. Trimming took 4 bases from V and 6 from J; bases not matched to a gene: 9. CDR3 amino acids: CASSWLAGGRADTQYF. DNA of the CDR3: TGTGCCAGCAGTTGGTTAGCGGGAGGGCGGGCGGATACGCAGTATTTT.

The rearrangement joins TRBV28 to TRBJ1-4, with D possibly TRBD1 on 6 matching bases. This CDR3 is built from 14 residues. The V end lost 5 bases, the J end lost 10 bases, and 17 bases lay between the germline ends. Germline CDR1 and CDR2: MDHEN and SYDVKM. The DNA for the CDR3 is TGTGCCAGCAGTGCGGGACTGGGGGGCCGAAAACTGTTTTTT. Translated: CASSAGLGGRKLFF. Together with reference TRBV28 and TRBJ1-4, the CDR3 gives the full variable domain: DVKVTQSSRYLVKRTGEKVFLECVQDMDHENMFWYRQDPGLGLRLIYFSYDVKMKEKGDIPEGYSVSREKKERFSLILESASTNQTSMYLCASSAGLGGRKLFFGSGTQLSVL.

The chain employs TRBV28 and TRBJ2-1; 9 positions match TRBD2. The CDR3 sequence is 16 residues long. The trim removed 5 bases at V and 0 bases at J, leaving 5 bases unmatched. Germline CDR1 reads MDHEN; CDR2 reads SYDVKM. For the CDR3, the DNA is TGTGCCAGCAGTCTGACTAGCGGCCTCTCCTACAATGAGCAGTTCTTC. It specifies CASSLTSGLSYNEQFF.

The CDR3 DNA sequence: TGTGCCAGTAGTATCGGGCAAGGAGTTATATACGAGCAGTACTTC. Amino acids: CASSIGQGVIYEQYF. The genes are TRBV19 and TRBJ2-7; D gene unclear. Per the germline V gene, CDR1 is LNHDA and CDR2 is SQIVND (reference sequence). With 3 bases removed from V and 4 bases from J, the gap between germline ends came to 16 bases. This CDR3 is built from 15 residues.

The V call is TRBV7-2, the J call TRBJ2-2; the match to TRBD2 covers 13 bases. Losses at the gene ends were 1 base for V and 1 base for J; bases not matched to a gene: 0. This CDR3 spans 17 amino acids. Germline V gene data show CDR1 as SGHTA and CDR2 as FQGNSA. In DNA, the CDR3 is TGTGCCAGCAGCTTAGGACTAGCGGGAGGGAACACCGGGGAGCTGTTTTTT. It codes for CASSLGLAGGNTGELFF.

The V call is TRBV6-1, the J call TRBJ2-7; 9 nucleotides line up with TRBD2. Germline CDR1 reads MNHNS; CDR2 reads SASEGT. The CDR3 spans 13 residues. J lost 4 bases, V lost 11 bases, and 9 bases had no gene match. The chain's CDR3 is CAGGGLAAYEQYF. DNA for the CDR3: TGTGCCGGGGGGGGACTAGCTGCGTACGAGCAGTACTTC.

This chain uses TRBV9 with TRBJ1-3; tentatively, D is TRBD1 (6 bases). The length of the CDR3 is 16 residues. V dropped 4 bases and J dropped 0 bases, with 14 bases sitting between them. Germline CDR1 SGDLS, CDR2 YYNGEE. The CDR3 nucleotides read TGTGCCAGCAGCTCACGGACAGACATCTCTGGAAACACCATATATTTT. This gives the protein CASSSRTDISGNTIYF. Complete variable domain (other parts from reference TRBV9 and TRBJ1-3): DSGVTQTPKHLITATGQRVTLRCSPRSGDLSVYWYQQSLDQGLQFLIQYYNGEERAKGNILERFSAQQFPDLHSELNLSSLELGDSALYFCASSSRTDISGNTIYFGEGSWLTVV.

This clone has just one count. J is TRBJ2-1 and V is TRBV9; TRBD1 might be the D (6 bases). This CDR3 contains 17 residues. The V gene lost 0 bases and the J gene lost 4 bases, with 17 bases spanning the gap. Germline V gene lookup returns CDR1 SGDLS and CDR2 YYNGEE. The CDR3 DNA sequence: TGTGCCAGCAGCGTAGGGTTCGTGGCAGGGGAATACAATGAGCAGTTCTTC. Protein sequence: CASSVGFVAGEYNEQFF.

This clone was seen a few times. The chain joins TRBV2 to TRBJ1-6, with TRBD1 as a possible D gene (6 bases). Germline CDR1 is SNHLY and CDR2 is FYNNEI. Trimming stripped 2 bases from V and 9 bases from J, with 8 bases between. The CDR3 is 13 residues long. CDR3 sequence (DNA): TGTGCCAGCAGTGAACTACAGGGTTCACCCCTCCACTTT. The encoded protein is CASSELQGSPLHF.

J is TRBJ2-1 and V is TRBV6-1, with D hard to call. V was cut by 6 bases and J by 3 bases, with 15 bases left in between. CDR1 and CDR2 from the germline V gene are MNHNS and SASEGT. The CDR3 runs to 15 residues. CDR3 nucleotide sequence: TGTGCCAGCAGGCCCGAAAGGACCAGCTACAATGAGCAGTTCTTC. This sequence encodes CASRPERTSYNEQFF.

This chain uses TRBV5-6 with TRBJ2-7; D remains unclear. Trimming took off 2 bases at V and 1 base at J, with 7 bases between the two ends. Per the germline V gene, CDR1 is SGHDT and CDR2 is YYEEEE. The CDR3 has 13 amino acids. The chain's CDR3 is CASSLRESYEQYF. CDR3 bases: TGTGCCAGCAGCTTAAGGGAATCCTACGAGCAGTACTTC.